This TCR beta chain appears in the sequencing data of a study of regulatory T cells in long-lasting Graves disease. With iRepertoire HTBI primers and Arm-PCR of CDR3 regions, TCR beta libraries were built. MiXCR, applied by TCRdb to the multiplex PCR reads, yields one record per CDR3 protein. Found here are about 470,000 distinct CDR3 sequences, less than 25% of them singletons; the top ten hold over 7.5%. This clonotype was detected only once. The length of the CDR3 is 18 residues. Germline V gives CDR1 MDHEN, CDR2 SYDVKM. V gave up 8 bases and J gave up 0 bases, with 23 bases separating them. The time point: persistent/refractory GD, antithyroid drugs over 5 years with positive TRAb. From RNA extracted from PBMCs, the TCR library was made.

V is TRBV28 and J is TRBJ2-1; tentatively, D is TRBD1 (6 bases). The sample was peripheral blood mononuclear cells (PBMCs), taken when the disease was refractory, from a patient treated with antithyroid drugs. The sequence was collected from a female donor with Graves disease. The CDR3 DNA reads as TGTGCCAGCCTCGGTGTGGCGACAGGTCCGAGCTCCTACAATGAGCAGTTCTTC. Residues: CASLGVATGPSSYNEQFF.